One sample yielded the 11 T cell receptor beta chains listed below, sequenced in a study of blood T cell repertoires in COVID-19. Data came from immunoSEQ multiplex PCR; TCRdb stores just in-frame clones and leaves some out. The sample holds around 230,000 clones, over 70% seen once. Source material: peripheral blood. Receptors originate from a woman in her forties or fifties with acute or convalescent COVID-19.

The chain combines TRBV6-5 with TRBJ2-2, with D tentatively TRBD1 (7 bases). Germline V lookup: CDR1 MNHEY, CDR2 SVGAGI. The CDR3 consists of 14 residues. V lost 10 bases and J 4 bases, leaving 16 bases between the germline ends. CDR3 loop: CATQGGLVTGELFF. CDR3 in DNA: TGTGCCACCCAGGGGGGTTTAGTCACCGGGGAGCTGTTTTTT.

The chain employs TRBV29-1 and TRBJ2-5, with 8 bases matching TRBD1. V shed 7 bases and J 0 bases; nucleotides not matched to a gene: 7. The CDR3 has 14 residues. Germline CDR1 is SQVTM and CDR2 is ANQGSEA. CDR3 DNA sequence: TGCAGCGGCATCCAGGGGGCGTACCAAGAGACCCAGTACTTC. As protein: CSGIQGAYQETQYF.

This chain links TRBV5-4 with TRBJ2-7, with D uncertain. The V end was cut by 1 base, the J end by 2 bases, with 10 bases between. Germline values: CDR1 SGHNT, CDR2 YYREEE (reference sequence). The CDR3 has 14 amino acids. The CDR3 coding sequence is TGTGCCAGCAGCTTGCCCCAAGACACCTACGAGCAGTACTTC. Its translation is CASSLPQDTYEQYF.

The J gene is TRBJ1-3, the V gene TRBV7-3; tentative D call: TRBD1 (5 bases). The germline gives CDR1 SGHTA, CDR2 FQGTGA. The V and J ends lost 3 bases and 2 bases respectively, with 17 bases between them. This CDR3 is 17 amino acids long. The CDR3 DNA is TGTGCCAGCAGCTTTATCAGGGAAAGTAGGACTGGAAACACCATATATTTT. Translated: CASSFIRESRTGNTIYF. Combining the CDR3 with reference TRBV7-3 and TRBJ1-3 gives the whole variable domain GAGVSQTPSNKVTEKGKYVELRCDPISGHTALYWYRQSLGQGPEFLIYFQGTGAADDSGLPNDRFFAVRPEGSVSTLKIQRTERGDSAVYLCASSFIRESRTGNTIYFGEGSWLTVV.

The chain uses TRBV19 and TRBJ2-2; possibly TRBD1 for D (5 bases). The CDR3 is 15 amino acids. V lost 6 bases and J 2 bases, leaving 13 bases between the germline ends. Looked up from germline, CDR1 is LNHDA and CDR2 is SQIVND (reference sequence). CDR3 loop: CASRIIQGNTGELFF. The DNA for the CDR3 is TGTGCCAGTAGGATAATCCAGGGTAACACCGGGGAGCTGTTTTTT. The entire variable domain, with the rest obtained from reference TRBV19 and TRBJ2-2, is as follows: DGGITQSPKYLFRKEGQNVTLSCEQNLNHDAMYWYRQDPGQGLRLIYYSQIVNDFQKGDIAEGYSVSREKKESFPLTVTSAQKNPTAFYLCASRIIQGNTGELFFGEGSRLTVL.

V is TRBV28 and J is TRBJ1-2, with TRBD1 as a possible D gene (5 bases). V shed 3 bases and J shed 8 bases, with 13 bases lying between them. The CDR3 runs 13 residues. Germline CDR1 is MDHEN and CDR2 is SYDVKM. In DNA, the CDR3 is TGTGCCAGCAGTTTGTCAGGGAGGTGGGGCTACACCTTC. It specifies CASSLSGRWGYTF.

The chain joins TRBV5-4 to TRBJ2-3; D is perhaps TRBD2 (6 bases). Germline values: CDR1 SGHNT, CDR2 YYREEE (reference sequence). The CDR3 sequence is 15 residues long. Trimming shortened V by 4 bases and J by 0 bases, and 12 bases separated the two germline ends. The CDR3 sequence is CASSPSGPSTDTQYF. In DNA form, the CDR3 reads TGTGCCAGCAGCCCCAGCGGGCCTAGCACAGATACGCAGTATTTT.

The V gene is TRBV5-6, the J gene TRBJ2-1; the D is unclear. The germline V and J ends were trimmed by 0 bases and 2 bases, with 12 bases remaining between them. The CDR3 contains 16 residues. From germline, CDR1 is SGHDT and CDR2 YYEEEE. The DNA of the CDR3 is TGTGCCAGCAGCTTGGGGCGGAGAAGCCCCTACAATGAGCAGTTCTTC. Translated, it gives CASSLGRRSPYNEQFF.

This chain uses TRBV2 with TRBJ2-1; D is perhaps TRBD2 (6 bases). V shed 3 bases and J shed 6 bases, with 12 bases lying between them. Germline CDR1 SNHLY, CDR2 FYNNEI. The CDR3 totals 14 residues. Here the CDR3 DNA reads TGTGCCAGCAGTGAGGGAGGAGCGGTCAATGAGCAGTTCTTC. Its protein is CASSEGGAVNEQFF.

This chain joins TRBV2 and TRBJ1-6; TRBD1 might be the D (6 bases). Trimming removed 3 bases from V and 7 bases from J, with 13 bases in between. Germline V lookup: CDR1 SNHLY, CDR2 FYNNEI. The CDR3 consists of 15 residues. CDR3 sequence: CASSDNREGNSPLHF. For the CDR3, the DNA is TGTGCCAGCAGTGATAACAGGGAGGGCAATTCACCCCTCCACTTT.

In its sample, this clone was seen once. The CDR3 coding sequence is TGCGCCAGCAGCTTGACCAGCGGACTCACAGATACGCAGTATTTT. This codes for CASSLTSGLTDTQYF. V usage is TRBV5-1 and J usage is TRBJ2-3, with D tentatively TRBD2 (5 bases). The CDR3 has 15 residues. Trimming stripped 1 base from V and 2 bases from J, with 11 bases between. CDR1 is SGHRS and CDR2 is YFSETQ in the germline V gene.